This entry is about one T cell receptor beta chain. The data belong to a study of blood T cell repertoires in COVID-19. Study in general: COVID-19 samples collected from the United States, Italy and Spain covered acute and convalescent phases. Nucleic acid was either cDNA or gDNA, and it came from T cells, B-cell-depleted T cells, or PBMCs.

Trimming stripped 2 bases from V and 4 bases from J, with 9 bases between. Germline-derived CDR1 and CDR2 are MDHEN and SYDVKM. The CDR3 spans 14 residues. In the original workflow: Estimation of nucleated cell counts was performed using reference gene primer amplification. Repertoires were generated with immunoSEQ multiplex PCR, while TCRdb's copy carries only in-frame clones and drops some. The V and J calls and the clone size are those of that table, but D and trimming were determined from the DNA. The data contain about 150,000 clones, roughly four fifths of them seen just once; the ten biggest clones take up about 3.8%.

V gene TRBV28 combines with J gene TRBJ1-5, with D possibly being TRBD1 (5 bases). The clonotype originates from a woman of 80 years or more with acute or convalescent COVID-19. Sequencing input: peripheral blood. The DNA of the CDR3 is TGTGCCAGCAGTTTAGAGGCAGGGAATCAGCCCCAGCATTTT. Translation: CASSLEAGNQPQHF.